This T cell receptor (beta chain) was sequenced during a study of human T cells and chemical hapten exposure. Across the whole study: Subjects had 2% DPC placed on about 2 cm by about 2 cm of upper inner arm skin for sensitization.

This sample's time point: pre-sensitization, week 0. The treatment here: therapeutic diphenylcyclopropenone sensitization with weekly scalp DPC. Extraction of total RNA was performed on unfractionated whole blood. TCRdb re-derived calls from the RACE reads in MiXCR, one entry per CDR3 protein. The sample yields 280,000 or so distinct CDR3 sequences, roughly 7.7% seen once. CDR3 length equals 13 residues. The V gene lost 3 bases and the J gene lost 4 bases, with 13 bases spanning the gap. Germline lookup yields CDR1 DFQATT and CDR2 SNEGSKA (reference sequence). Study results and limitations: As patch test score rose, PT1 expanded TCR counts tended to rise as well. While controls formed fewer of them, expanded TCRs formed significantly more large CDR3 similarity clusters.

In its sample, this clonotype was seen many times. Its specificity is not known. The sample was whole blood, taken in connection with sensitization to the hapten diphenylcyclopropenone (DPC). The TCR originated in a man in his late teens or twenties with alopecia areata. Some clones in this sample may be carry-over from other donors' samples. The chain carries TRBV20-1 and TRBJ2-7; the D gene could be TRBD1 or TRBD2 (5 bases each). The CDR3 nucleotides read TGCAGTGCTAGGGGGGACGTCAGTTACGAGCAGTACTTC. Protein product: CSARGDVSYEQYF.